The rows below give T cell receptor beta chains drawn from one sample of a study of OX40 agonist ivuxolimab in advanced cancers. The table came from immunoSEQ multiplex PCR; TCRdb's copy has only in-frame clones and leaves some out. Here the sample spans about 35,000 clones, 70% to 85% being singletons. The sample in question was CD4+ or CD8+ T cells sorted from blood, obtained in a trial of the OX40 agonist ivuxolimab. The receptor source for this set is an adult with an advanced solid tumor such as melanoma, head and neck, liver or kidney cancer. Each CDR3 is given with its conserved first and last residue. The D gene is left open where the match is weak. Clone size, where shown, is once, few, many, or a class for clones that have expanded.

cdr3_nt cdr3_aa j_call cdr3_length clone_size v_call d_call
TGTGCCAGTAAAGAGACAGGGATTATCAATGAGCAGTTCTTC CASKETGIINEQFF TRBJ2-1 14 . TRBV19 TRBD1
TGTGCCTGGAGGTCCTTAGAGGCTACGCAGTATTTT CAWRSLEATQYF TRBJ2-3 12 once TRBV30 .
TGTGCCAGCAGTAGACAGGGGGGTCAGCCCCAGCATTTT CASSRQGGQPQHF TRBJ1-5 13 . TRBV6-5 TRBD1
TGTGCCAGCAGCTTATCTATGTACAATGAGCAGTTCTTC CASSLSMYNEQFF TRBJ2-1 13 . TRBV7-7 .
TGTGCCAGCAGCCCTTATTATGAGCAGTTCTTC CASSPYYEQFF TRBJ2-1 11 . TRBV6-6 .
TGTGCCAGCATGGACAGGGGCCGCAAGTCCTACGAGCAGTACTTC CASMDRGRKSYEQYF TRBJ2-7 15 once TRBV6-1 TRBD1
TGTGCCAGCAGCGCCACAAACAGGTTCAATGAGCAGTTCTTC CASSATNRFNEQFF TRBJ2-1 14 . TRBV14 .
TGTGCCAGCAGCTTCACCGGGACTAGCGAGGGAGCCCAGTACTTC CASSFTGTSEGAQYF TRBJ2-5 15 few TRBV9 TRBD2
TGCGCCAGCAGTGAGTCGAGATGGGCTGGTGAAGCTTTCTTT CASSESRWAGEAFF TRBJ1-1 14 . TRBV10-1 .
TGCGCCAGCAGCTTAGGCGGGGGTCGCCGGGAGCAGTTCTTC CASSLGGGRREQFF TRBJ2-1 14 few TRBV5-1 TRBD2
TGTGCCAGTAGTATTCTCGACAGGGGTAGCACAGATACGCAGTATTTT CASSILDRGSTDTQYF TRBJ2-3 16 few TRBV19 TRBD1
TGTGCCAGCAGCGGACAGGATAACACTGAAGCTTTCTTT CASSGQDNTEAFF TRBJ1-1 13 few TRBV9 .
TGTGCCAGCAGTTACTCGGGACAGGGAAATTCACCCCTCCGCTTT CASSYSGQGNSPLRF TRBJ1-6 15 . TRBV6-5 TRBD1
TGCGCCAGCAGCCAAGTTCCGGGGAGTACGCAGTATTTT CASSQVPGSTQYF TRBJ2-3 13 . TRBV4-1 .
TGTGCCAGCAGTTACTCGGGGCGGGGGGGCCCGGAGACCCAGTACTTC CASSYSGRGGPETQYF TRBJ2-5 16 few TRBV6-5 TRBD2
TGTGCCAGCGCCTGGGACAGTTTTTTGTACTTC CASAWDSFLYF TRBJ2-4 11 once TRBV19 TRBD1
TGTGCCAGCACTTTGACTAGCGGGGGGTGGGATACGCAGTATTTT CASTLTSGGWDTQYF TRBJ2-3 15 once TRBV27 TRBD2
TGCGCCAGCAGCCCGAAGACTAGCGGGGGGGCGGCGTCTGGGGCCAACGTCCTGACTTTC CASSPKTSGGAASGANVLTF TRBJ2-6 20 . TRBV5-1 TRBD2
TGCTCCTCGGGGTTGGGACTAGCGGAACAAACGCCCGGGGAGCTGTTTTTT CSSGLGLAEQTPGELFF TRBJ2-2 17 . TRBV29-1 TRBD2
TGTGCCAGCAGTTACTCCAACGGGATGAACACTGAAGCTTTCTTT CASSYSNGMNTEAFF TRBJ1-1 15 . TRBV6-5 .
TGTGCCAGCAGCCCTACAACAGGGCGTCAGCCCCAGCATTTT CASSPTTGRQPQHF TRBJ1-5 14 . TRBV6-6 .
TGCAGCGTTGTGGGACAGAACATGAACACTGAAGCTTTCTTT CSVVGQNMNTEAFF TRBJ1-1 14 . TRBV29-1 TRBD1
TGTGCCAGCAGCTTTACCGGGACAGGGGCCGGCTACACCTTC CASSFTGTGAGYTF TRBJ1-2 14 once TRBV5-4 TRBD1
TGTGCCAGCAGCACGGGACAGCAAAACCGACTTAATGGCTACACCTTC CASSTGQQNRLNGYTF TRBJ1-2 16 . TRBV7-9 TRBD1
TGTGCCAGCAGCCCTGGGACAGGGGTGACTGAAGCTTTCTTT CASSPGTGVTEAFF TRBJ1-1 14 . TRBV7-3 TRBD1
TGTGCCAGCAGCAAAGACAGGGTCTATGGCTACACCTTC CASSKDRVYGYTF TRBJ1-2 13 . TRBV21-1 .
TGTGCCAGCGGGACCCCGAACACCGGGGAGCTGTTTTTT CASGTPNTGELFF TRBJ2-2 13 . TRBV9 .
TGTGCCAGCAGCGTAGATCGACGAGATACGCAGTATTTT CASSVDRRDTQYF TRBJ2-3 13 . TRBV9 .
TGTGCCACCAGCAGAGATGGGCGGGACACAGATACGCAGTATTTT CATSRDGRDTDTQYF TRBJ2-3 15 . TRBV15 .
TGTGCCAGCAGCTTAGATCCAGGGTCCAGCAATCAGCCCCAGCATTTT CASSLDPGSSNQPQHF TRBJ1-5 16 . TRBV11-2 .
TGCAGCGTTGACGTTCGGGGGGGCGGAGGCGATGGCTACACCTTC CSVDVRGGGGDGYTF TRBJ1-2 15 once TRBV29-1 .
TGTGCCAGCAGTTCAGAGGGTTATTTGAACACTGAAGCTTTCTTT CASSSEGYLNTEAFF TRBJ1-1 15 . TRBV6-5 .
TGCAGCGTTGAAAGGGGCGGGAAATATGGCTACACCTTC CSVERGGKYGYTF TRBJ1-2 13 . TRBV29-1 .
TGTGCCAGCAGCCAAGATCGTTACAGGGGAAACTCACCCCTCCACTTT CASSQDRYRGNSPLHF TRBJ1-6 16 few TRBV14 TRBD1
TGCGCCAGCAGCCTGGACGGGGGAGCCGGGGAGCTGTTTTTT CASSLDGGAGELFF TRBJ2-2 14 . TRBV5-1 .
TGCGCCAGCAGTCTGGACGGAATGAACACTGAAGCTTTCTTT CASSLDGMNTEAFF TRBJ1-1 14 . TRBV10-1 .
TGCGCCAGCAGCAGATATAAGACGTCACAAAGTCGGGCCAACGTCCTGACTTTC CASSRYKTSQSRANVLTF TRBJ2-6 18 . TRBV4-3 .
TGTGCCAGCAGCTCTAGCGGGGGCCCCCAAGAGACCCAGTACTTC CASSSSGGPQETQYF TRBJ2-5 15 . TRBV5-4 TRBD2
TGTGCCATCAGTGAGACAGGGAGCAATCAGCCCCAGCATTTT CAISETGSNQPQHF TRBJ1-5 14 . TRBV10-3 .
TGTGCCAGCAGCAACCAGATAGTGAACACTGAAGCTTTCTTT CASSNQIVNTEAFF TRBJ1-1 14 . TRBV5-4 .
TGCGCCAGCAGTAGGGACAGAGTTTGCTCTGGAAACACCATATATTTT CASSRDRVCSGNTIYF TRBJ1-3 16 . TRBV23-1 TRBD1
TGTGCCAGCAGCTTATGGGGGTCGGTGACCCAGTACTTC CASSLWGSVTQYF TRBJ2-5 13 . TRBV5-4 .
TGTGCCAGCAACCCACGGGGGCTTCTTACCAATGAGCAGTTCTTC CASNPRGLLTNEQFF TRBJ2-1 15 . TRBV27 .
TGTGCCAGCTCACAGGGCGCAACTAATGAAAAACTGTTTTTT CASSQGATNEKLFF TRBJ1-4 14 . TRBV18 .
TGTGCCAGCAGCCCGGGGGGGACAGGGCAAGAGACCCAGTACTTC CASSPGGTGQETQYF TRBJ2-5 15 . TRBV7-9 .
TGTGCCTGGAATAAGGGGTTGCGAGAGACCCAGTACTTC CAWNKGLRETQYF TRBJ2-5 13 few TRBV30 .
TGTGCCAGCAGCTTCCTAGCGGGGGGGCTAAATGAGCAGTTCTTC CASSFLAGGLNEQFF TRBJ2-1 15 . TRBV13 TRBD2
TGTGCCAGCATCGGGAGTATAAATGAAAAACTGTTTTTT CASIGSINEKLFF TRBJ1-4 13 few TRBV2 .
TGTGCCAGCAGTTTATCGGTATCTCTCAGGGTAAAGGTGTTC CASSLSVSLRVKVF TRBJ1-2 14 . TRBV27 .
TGTGCCTGGAGTTTATCTGGCCGATATAATTCACCCCTCCACTTT CAWSLSGRYNSPLHF TRBJ1-6 15 . TRBV30 .
TGTGCCAGCAGCCCGAGGGGCAGGGGGCTATTCTACGAGCAGTACTTC CASSPRGRGLFYEQYF TRBJ2-7 16 . TRBV7-2 TRBD1
TGCAGTGCGGTAGACAAGAATCAGTACTTC CSAVDKNQYF TRBJ2-5 10 . TRBV20-1 .
TGTGCCATCAGTGAGTCGGGAGGGGTTAAGCAGTACTTC CAISESGGVKQYF TRBJ2-7 13 . TRBV10-3 TRBD2
TGTGCCAGCAGCTCCGGACTAGCGGGGTACGGGGAGCAGTTCTTC CASSSGLAGYGEQFF TRBJ2-1 15 . TRBV7-2 TRBD2
TGTGCCAGTCAGGACTTCCATGAGCAGTTCTTC CASQDFHEQFF TRBJ2-1 11 once TRBV19 .